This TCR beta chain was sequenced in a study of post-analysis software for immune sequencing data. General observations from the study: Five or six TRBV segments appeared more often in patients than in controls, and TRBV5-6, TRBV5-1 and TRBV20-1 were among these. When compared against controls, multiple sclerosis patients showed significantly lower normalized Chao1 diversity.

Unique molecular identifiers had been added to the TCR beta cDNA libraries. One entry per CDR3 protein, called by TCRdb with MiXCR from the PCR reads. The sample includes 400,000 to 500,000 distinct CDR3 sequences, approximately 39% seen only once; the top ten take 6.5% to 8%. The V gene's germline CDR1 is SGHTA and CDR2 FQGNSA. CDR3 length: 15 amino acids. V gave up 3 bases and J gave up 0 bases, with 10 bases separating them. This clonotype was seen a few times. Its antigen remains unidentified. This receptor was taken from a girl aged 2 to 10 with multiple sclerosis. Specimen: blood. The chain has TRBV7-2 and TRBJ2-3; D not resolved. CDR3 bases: TGTGCCAGCAGCTTTGGAGCTCCCAGCACAGATACGCAGTATTTT. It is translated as CASSFGAPSTDTQYF.